Sequencing of this T cell receptor beta chain was carried out in a study of T cell responses to AZD1222 COVID-19 vaccine. Findings and limits, study-wide: Repertoire sampling occurred only after the peak T cell response. Spike-wide vaccine-associated CD4 TCRs dominated at 160-218 and 743-854. Donors in the cohort were predominantly white British and more often female, and clonal diversity was possibly underestimated. The study reported that nearly half of spike-specific TCRs target unmutated variant regions.

Libraries were prepared by immunoSEQ multiplex PCR; TCRdb keeps only in-frame clonotypes and omits some of them. The sample comprises about 120,000 clones, 75% to 95% of which are singletons, and 4.2% rests with the top ten. The CDR3 extends over 11 amino acids. Germline V gene lookup returns CDR1 SNHLY and CDR2 FYNNEI. The V gene lost 5 bases and the J gene lost 8 bases, with 9 bases spanning the gap. As to this clone: Its antigen is not known.

The sample in question was peripheral blood, obtained 28 days after the second dose of the MenACWY control vaccine. V gene TRBV2 combines with J gene TRBJ1-1; D unclear. This receptor was obtained from an adult who received the MenACWY meningococcal vaccine as a control. The CDR3 protein is CASSLPGEAFF. The CDR3 DNA reads as TGTGCCAGCAGTCTCCCGGGGGAAGCTTTCTTT.